The clone carrying this T cell receptor (beta chain) was observed at least ten times. What it binds is unknown. These data are taken from a study of spatial heterogeneity in lung cancer. Overall study: The donors were 72 patients with non-small cell lung cancer that was early-stage and untreated. Study conclusions and caveats: Blood contained ubiquitous expanded tumor TCRs more at resection than at follow-up.

The J segment lost 2 bases and the V segment lost 5 bases, leaving 3 bases of the junction unmatched. The CDR3 is 13 amino acids. Per germline, CDR1 SQVTM and CDR2 ANQGSEA. This sample's time point: blood at routine non-recurrence follow-up after resection. The sequenced material consisted of unsorted whole RNA from tumor, nontumor lung or frozen PBMC. TCRdb itself ran the 5' RACE reads through MiXCR, one entry per CDR3 protein. The table has roughly 120,000 distinct CDR3 sequences, 12% seen once. The material sequenced was PBMCs, taken at follow-up. This chain connects TRBV29-1 to TRBJ2-1; the match to TRBD2 covers 7 bases. The TCR sequence derives from a male donor with early-stage non-small cell lung cancer. CDR3 residues: CSVRAGTYNEQFF. The CDR3 nucleotides are TGCAGCGTTAGAGCGGGGACCTACAATGAGCAGTTCTTC.